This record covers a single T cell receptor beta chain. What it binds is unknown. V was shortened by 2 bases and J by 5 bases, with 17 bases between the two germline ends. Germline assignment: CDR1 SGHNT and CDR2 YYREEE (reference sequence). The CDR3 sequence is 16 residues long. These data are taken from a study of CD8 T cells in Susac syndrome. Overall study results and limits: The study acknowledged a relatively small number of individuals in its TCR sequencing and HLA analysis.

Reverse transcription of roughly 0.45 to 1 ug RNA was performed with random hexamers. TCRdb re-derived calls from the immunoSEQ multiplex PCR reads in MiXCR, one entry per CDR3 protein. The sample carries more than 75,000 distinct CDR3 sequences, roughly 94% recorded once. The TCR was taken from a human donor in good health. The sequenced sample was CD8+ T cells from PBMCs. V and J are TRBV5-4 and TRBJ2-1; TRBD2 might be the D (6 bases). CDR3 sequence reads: CASSLEIRDLNNEQFF. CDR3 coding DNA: TGTGCCAGCAGCTTAGAAATCCGGGACTTAAACAATGAGCAGTTCTTC.